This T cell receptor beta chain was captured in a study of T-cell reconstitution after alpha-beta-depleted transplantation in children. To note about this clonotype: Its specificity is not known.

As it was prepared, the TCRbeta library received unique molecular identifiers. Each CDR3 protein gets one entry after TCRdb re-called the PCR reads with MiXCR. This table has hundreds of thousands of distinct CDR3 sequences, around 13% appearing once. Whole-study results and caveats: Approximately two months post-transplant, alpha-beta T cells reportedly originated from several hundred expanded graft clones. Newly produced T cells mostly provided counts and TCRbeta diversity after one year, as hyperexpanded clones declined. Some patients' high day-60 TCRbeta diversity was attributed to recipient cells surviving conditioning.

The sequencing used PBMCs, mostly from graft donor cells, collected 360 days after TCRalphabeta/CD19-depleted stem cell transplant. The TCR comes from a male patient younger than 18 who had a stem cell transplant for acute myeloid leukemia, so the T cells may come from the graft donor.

This CDR3 is CASSPGTSDGYEQFF. The CDR3 DNA is TGTGCCAGCAGCCCAGGGACTAGCGATGGGTATGAGCAGTTCTTC. This chain links TRBV7-2 with TRBJ2-1; 10 nucleotides align to TRBD2. The CDR3 has 15 amino acids. Unmatched junction bases numbered 9, after V lost 5 bases and J lost 8 bases. Germline V CDR1 and CDR2: SGHTA, FQGNSA.